One and the same sample provided the 23 T cell receptor beta chains below, sequenced in a study of cytomegalovirus exposure and HLA in healthy donors. Primers: 60 Vbeta forward and 13 Jbeta reverse. Clones were sequenced by immunoSEQ multiplex PCR, and TCRdb holds only the in-frame ones, with some missing. The table records over 100,000 clones, approximately 8.7% of them present only once. Sequencing was carried out using PBMCs. These receptors were obtained from a man aged 35 to 55 in good health and CMV-seronegative.

This sequence joins TRBV19 and TRBJ1-1; D perhaps matches TRBD1 (5 bases). Per the germline V gene, CDR1 is LNHDA and CDR2 is SQIVND (reference sequence). The CDR3 covers 14 residues. V gave up 3 bases and J gave up 2 bases, with 10 bases separating them. The CDR3 DNA reads as TGTGCCAGTAGTATTGGGGCCATTAACACTGAAGCTTTCTTT. This translates into CASSIGAINTEAFF.

This clone occurred a few times. The CDR3 DNA reads as TGTGCCAGCAGTCCAAGAGGGACAGGGGAGGATGAAAAACTGTTTTTT. It specifies CASSPRGTGEDEKLFF. This chain links TRBV27 with TRBJ1-4; TRBD1 matches 10 bases. The V gene end was trimmed by 5 bases and the J gene end by 6 bases; junction bases not matched to a gene: 9. This CDR3 has 16 amino acids. Germline CDR1 MNHEY, CDR2 SMNVEV (reference sequence).

This rearrangement joins TRBV6-1 to TRBJ1-2, with 10 positions matching TRBD1. This CDR3 has 15 amino acids. The V and J ends lost 8 bases and 8 bases, in that order; junction bases with no gene match: 14. Germline assignment: CDR1 MNHNS and CDR2 SASEGT. The CDR3 DNA is TGTGCCAGCCTAGGAGGGGGACAGGGGATGAGGGGCTACACCTTC. Translating gives CASLGGGQGMRGYTF.

The genes are TRBV9 and TRBJ1-2, with 7 positions matching TRBD1. V was pared by 0 bases and J by 4 bases, with 3 bases of the junction left unmatched. This CDR3 has 14 residues. Germline V gene lookup returns CDR1 SGDLS and CDR2 YYNGEE. The CDR3 sequence is CASSVEPGGYGYTF. DNA for the CDR3: TGTGCCAGCAGCGTAGAGCCAGGGGGCTATGGCTACACCTTC.

The CDR3 DNA sequence: TGCAGCGTTGAGGGGGCTGAAAACACCGGGGAGCTGTTTTTT. It is translated as CSVEGAENTGELFF. The V and J genes are TRBV29-1 and TRBJ2-2; TRBD1 is a possible D gene (6 bases). V lost 3 bases, J lost 2 bases, and 10 bases lay in between. The CDR3 extends over 14 amino acids. CDR1 is SQVTM and CDR2 is ANQGSEA in the germline V gene.

The rearrangement uses TRBV27 and TRBJ2-7, with 8 bases identical to TRBD1. The V gene end was trimmed by 5 bases and the J gene end by 0 bases; junction bases not matched to a gene: 9. Germline values: CDR1 MNHEY, CDR2 SMNVEV (reference sequence). The CDR3 loop spans 16 amino acids. CDR3 coding DNA: TGTGCCAGCAGTCCCCTCTGGGACAGGTCCTCCTACGAGCAGTACTTC. As protein: CASSPLWDRSSYEQYF.

The gene calls are TRBV10-2 and TRBJ2-1; weak D call: TRBD1 (6 bases). The germline V gene has CDR1 WSHSY and CDR2 SAAADI. The CDR3 extends over 13 amino acids. V was cut by 10 bases and J by 6 bases, with 16 bases left in between. The CDR3 loop is CAIADRLGNEQFF. Written as DNA, the CDR3 is TGCGCCATTGCCGACAGGTTGGGCAATGAGCAGTTCTTC.

The rearrangement joins TRBV7-3 to TRBJ2-1, with 9 positions matching TRBD2. CDR3 length: 15 amino acids. Germline CDR1 SGHTA, CDR2 FQGTGA. The trim removed 4 bases at V and 2 bases at J, leaving 3 bases unmatched. The CDR3 sequence is CASSSLAGTYNEQFF. CDR3 DNA sequence: TGTGCCAGCAGCTCGCTAGCGGGGACCTACAATGAGCAGTTCTTC.

This clone occurred a few times. The chain is built from TRBV7-8 and TRBJ1-1; D remains unclear. This CDR3 is built from 17 residues. Trimming removed 3 bases at V and 0 bases at J, with 17 bases between. Germline V gene lookup returns CDR1 SGHVS and CDR2 FQNEAQ. The CDR3 here is CASSFPELAGMNTEAFF. The CDR3 nucleotides read TGTGCCAGCAGCTTTCCAGAACTTGCGGGGATGAACACTGAAGCTTTCTTT. The entire variable domain, with the rest obtained from reference TRBV7-8 and TRBJ1-1, is as follows: GAGVSQSPRYKVAKRGQDVALRCDPISGHVSLFWYQQALGQGPEFLTYFQNEAQLDKSGLPSDRFFAERPEGSVSTLKIQRTQQEDSAVYLCASSFPELAGMNTEAFFGQGTRLTVV.

The chain joins TRBV27 to TRBJ2-7, with 9 bases lining up with TRBD1. The V segment lost 5 bases and the J segment 1 base; nucleotides outside the gene matches: 6. The CDR3 totals 15 residues. CDR1 and CDR2 from the germline V gene are MNHEY and SMNVEV (reference sequence). This CDR3 is CASSHPGTGSYEQYF. The CDR3 DNA sequence: TGTGCCAGCAGTCACCCCGGGACAGGGTCCTACGAGCAGTACTTC.

There are a few counts of this clone. In DNA form, the CDR3 reads TGCAGCGTTGAACAGACAGGGGTGGGCGAGCAGTACTTC. This sequence encodes CSVEQTGVGEQYF. This chain links TRBV29-1 with TRBJ2-7; TRBD1 agrees at 8 bases. The germline gives CDR1 SQVTM, CDR2 ANQGSEA. Trimming took 2 bases from V and 6 from J; bases not matched to a gene: 6. CDR3 size: 13 residues.

The chain carries TRBV11-2 and TRBJ1-1; weak D call: TRBD1 (5 bases). V gave up 5 bases and J gave up 10 bases, with 17 bases separating them. Germline values: CDR1 SGHAT, CDR2 FQNNGV. This CDR3 is built from 13 residues. The CDR3 protein is CASSAGIDSVAFF. DNA for the CDR3: TGTGCCAGCAGCGCGGGGATCGACAGTGTAGCTTTCTTT.

DNA of the CDR3: TGTGCCAGCAGCTTAAGGTGGGCGGGTAATTCACCCCTCCACTTT. Protein sequence: CASSLRWAGNSPLHF. The J gene is TRBJ1-6, the V gene TRBV11-2; D not resolved. The CDR3 consists of 15 residues. Between the trimmed V and J ends, which lost 2 bases and 6 bases, there was a span of 11 bases. The germline V gene encodes CDR1 SGHAT and CDR2 FQNNGV. Looking up the rest from reference TRBV11-2 and TRBJ1-6 gives the full variable domain: EAGVAQSPRYKIIEKRQSVAFWCNPISGHATLYWYQQILGQGPKLLIQFQNNGVVDDSQLPKDRFSAERLKGVDSTLKIQPAKLEDSAVYLCASSLRWAGNSPLHFGNGTRLTVT.

This clone was picked up a small number of times. This chain joins TRBV11-2 and TRBJ2-1, with 11 bases matching TRBD2. J was trimmed by 4 bases and V by 5 bases; bases with no gene match: 1. The CDR3 runs to 14 residues. Looked up from germline, CDR1 is SGHAT and CDR2 is FQNNGV. CDR3 DNA sequence: TGTGCCAGCAGCCTAGCGGGGGGTTACAATGAGCAGTTCTTC. This translates into CASSLAGGYNEQFF.

The sample holds a few counts of this clone. This rearrangement joins TRBV6-5 to TRBJ2-5; TRBD2 is a possible D gene (6 bases). Germline lookup yields CDR1 MNHEY and CDR2 SVGAGI. The V end lost 1 base, the J end lost 4 bases, and 10 bases lay between the germline ends. The CDR3 extends over 14 amino acids. CDR3 sequence: CASSYFGEAETQYF. CDR3 bases: TGTGCCAGCAGTTACTTCGGGGAGGCAGAGACCCAGTACTTC.

This chain uses TRBV29-1 with TRBJ2-7; 7 bases map to TRBD1. The length of the CDR3 is 14 residues. Trimming removed 7 bases from V and 0 bases from J; junction bases left unmatched: 9. Germline CDR1 SQVTM, CDR2 ANQGSEA. The CDR3 coding sequence is TGCAGCGCTTTGACGGACAGGATCTCCTACGAGCAGTACTTC. Its protein is CSALTDRISYEQYF.

V usage is TRBV9 and J usage is TRBJ1-1; perhaps TRBD1 as D (6 bases). The length of the CDR3 is 14 residues. Germline lookup yields CDR1 SGDLS and CDR2 YYNGEE. V was trimmed by 4 bases and J by 4 bases, leaving 14 bases between them. CDR3 loop: CASSFAGGTTEAFF. DNA of the CDR3: TGTGCCAGCAGCTTCGCGGGGGGCACCACTGAAGCTTTCTTT.

The rearrangement links TRBV11-2 to TRBJ2-1; TRBD2 agrees at 11 bases. The trim removed 3 bases at V and 9 bases at J, leaving 7 bases unmatched. The CDR3 contains 15 residues. In germline, CDR1 is SGHAT, CDR2 FQNNGV. The CDR3 sequence: CASSLTSGANSEQFF. The CDR3 DNA reads as TGTGCCAGCAGCTTGACTAGCGGGGCAAACTCTGAGCAGTTCTTC. Together with reference TRBV11-2 and TRBJ2-1, the CDR3 gives the full variable domain: EAGVAQSPRYKIIEKRQSVAFWCNPISGHATLYWYQQILGQGPKLLIQFQNNGVVDDSQLPKDRFSAERLKGVDSTLKIQPAKLEDSAVYLCASSLTSGANSEQFFGPGTRLTVL.

J is TRBJ1-1 and V is TRBV19; D is uncertain. The CDR3 is 14 residues long. Per germline, CDR1 LNHDA and CDR2 SQIVND (reference sequence). V dropped 3 bases and J dropped 1 base, with 9 bases sitting between them. CDR3 nucleotides: TGTGCCAGTAGTATCCCCCACAGGAACACTGAAGCTTTCTTT. It yields the protein CASSIPHRNTEAFF.

The CDR3 region is CASSVGQTDSPLHF. CDR3 DNA sequence: TGCGCCAGCAGCGTGGGACAGACGGACTCACCCCTCCACTTT. The chain combines TRBV5-1 with TRBJ1-6, with 7 bases that match TRBD1. CDR1 and CDR2 (germline): SGHRS, YFSETQ. This CDR3 comprises 14 residues. V shed 4 bases, J shed 10 bases, and the junction held 8 bases outside the gene matches.

This clone was recorded a few times. This chain joins TRBV7-2 and TRBJ2-7; TRBD2 aligns across 9 bases. This CDR3 has 14 residues. Germline V CDR1 and CDR2: SGHTA, FQGNSA. The V gene end was trimmed by 5 bases and the J gene end by 3 bases; junction bases not matched to a gene: 5. The CDR3 loop reads CASSPLRGGYEQYF. The CDR3 region has the DNA TGTGCCAGCAGCCCCCTGCGGGGGGGCTACGAGCAGTACTTC.

The gene calls are TRBV5-1 and TRBJ1-1; no definite D call. Germline loops: CDR1 SGHRS, CDR2 YFSETQ. This CDR3 has 14 amino acids. V lost 3 bases, J lost 3 bases, and 12 bases lay in between. CDR3 region: CASSYRVRDTEAFF. Here the CDR3 DNA reads TGCGCCAGCAGCTACCGGGTGCGCGACACTGAAGCTTTCTTT.

This chain connects TRBV25-1 to TRBJ2-5; 12 bases are shared with TRBD1. Trimming removed 4 bases from V and 5 bases from J; junction bases left unmatched: 8. The CDR3 contains 16 residues. Germline V CDR1 and CDR2: MGHDK, SYGVNS. CDR3 protein: CASSVGDRGPGETQYF. The CDR3 DNA reads TGTGCCAGCAGTGTTGGGGACAGGGGGCCGGGGGAGACCCAGTACTTC. Complete variable domain (other parts from reference TRBV25-1 and TRBJ2-5): EADIYQTPRYLVIGTGKKITLECSQTMGHDKMYWYQQDPGMELHLIHYSYGVNSTEKGDLSSESTVSRIRTEHFPLTLESARPSHTSQYLCASSVGDRGPGETQYFGPGTRLLVL.